The 30 T cell receptor beta chains presented below share a single source sample, sequenced in a study of sequential checkpoint blockade in melanoma. The treatment was: randomized to nivolumab then ipilimumab (arm A) or the reverse (arm B). Sequenced by immunoSEQ multiplex PCR; TCRdb stores in-frame clones only, minus some. The data show over 30,000 clones, 84% seen once. Source: CD8+ T cells sorted from blood (inferred from file names), taken from a patient given nivolumab and ipilimumab in sequence. These receptors came from a human donor with melanoma.

The gene calls are TRBV7-2 and TRBJ1-4; the match to TRBD1 covers 7 bases. Losses at the gene ends were 4 bases for V and 2 bases for J; bases not matched to a gene: 7. CDR3 length equals 16 residues. Per the germline V gene, CDR1 is SGHTA and CDR2 is FQGNSA. The CDR3 coding sequence is TGTGCCAGCAGCTATGGGACAGCTACTACTAATGAAAAACTGTTTTTT. Its protein is CASSYGTATTNEKLFF. The variable domain in full, completed from reference TRBV7-2 and TRBJ1-4, reads GAGVSQSPSNKVTEKGKDVELRCDPISGHTALYWYRQSLGQGLEFLIYFQGNSAPDKSGLPSDRFSAERTGGSVSTLTIQRTQQEDSAVYLCASSYGTATTNEKLFFGSGTQLSVL.

This chain uses TRBV10-3 with TRBJ2-1, with D maybe TRBD2 (5 bases). V lost 10 bases and J 5 bases, leaving 12 bases between the germline ends. The CDR3 extends over 12 amino acids. Per germline, CDR1 ENHRY and CDR2 SYGVKD. This CDR3 reads CASLGLNNEQFF. The CDR3 bases are TGTGCCAGCCTCGGACTCAACAATGAGCAGTTCTTC.

A word on this clone: Other DNA variants within this sample encode the same CDR3. The chain combines TRBV10-1 with TRBJ2-1; no definite D call. This CDR3 is built from 15 residues. Germline V gene data show CDR1 as WNHNN and CDR2 as SYGVQD (reference sequence). The V end lost 2 bases, the J end lost 0 bases, and 8 bases lay between the germline ends. CDR3: CASSEVSGSYNEQFF. CDR3 DNA sequence: TGCGCCAGCAGTGAGGTTTCGGGCTCCTACAATGAGCAGTTCTTC.

CDR3 protein: CASSTLAGAVDTQYF. The CDR3 region has the DNA TGTGCCAGCAGCACCCTAGCGGGGGCGGTAGATACGCAGTATTTT. The chain has TRBV9 and TRBJ2-3; TRBD2 matches 10 bases. CDR3 length equals 15 residues. Germline V gives CDR1 SGDLS, CDR2 YYNGEE. V gave up 4 bases and J gave up 5 bases; unmatched junction bases: 7. Full variable domain (rest looked up from reference TRBV9 and TRBJ2-3): DSGVTQTPKHLITATGQRVTLRCSPRSGDLSVYWYQQSLDQGLQFLIQYYNGEERAKGNILERFSAQQFPDLHSELNLSSLELGDSALYFCASSTLAGAVDTQYFGPGTRLTVL.

This sequence joins TRBV19 and TRBJ2-1, with no clear D. The V and J ends lost 5 bases and 0 bases respectively, with 8 bases between them. CDR3 length: 14 amino acids. Germline V gene sequence: CDR1 LNHDA, CDR2 SQIVND (reference sequence). Written as DNA, the CDR3 is TGTGCCAGTAGTGAGGCTAGCTCCTACAATGAGCAGTTCTTC. It encodes CASSEASSYNEQFF. Full variable domain (outside the CDR3, taken from reference TRBV19 and TRBJ2-1): DGGITQSPKYLFRKEGQNVTLSCEQNLNHDAMYWYRQDPGQGLRLIYYSQIVNDFQKGDIAEGYSVSREKKESFPLTVTSAQKNPTAFYLCASSEASSYNEQFFGPGTRLTVL.

The rearrangement joins TRBV7-6 to TRBJ2-2, with D uncertain. Per germline, CDR1 SGHVS and CDR2 FNYEAQ. CDR3 length equals 12 residues. V lost 5 bases and J lost 10, with 11 bases in between. The CDR3 DNA reads as TGTGCCAGCAGCCCGATCCGGGTGGAGCTGTTTTTT. Its protein product is CASSPIRVELFF. The full variable domain, with the rest looked up from reference TRBV7-6 and TRBJ2-2, is GAGVSQSPRYKVTKRGQDVALRCDPISGHVSLYWYRQALGQGPEFLTYFNYEAQQDKSGLPNDRFSAERPEGSISTLTIQRTEQRDSAMYRCASSPIRVELFFGEGSRLTVL.

This chain connects TRBV30 to TRBJ2-7, with TRBD2 as a possible D gene (6 bases). V was cut by 3 bases and J by 6 bases, with 9 bases left in between. Germline-derived CDR1 and CDR2 are GTSNPN and SVGIG (reference sequence). This CDR3 has 11 residues. This CDR3 reads CAWSLGGEQYF. The CDR3, as DNA: TGTGCCTGGAGCCTGGGAGGCGAGCAGTACTTC.

The genes are TRBV9 and TRBJ1-1; no reliable D call. The CDR3 is made up of 13 amino acids. Trimming stripped 4 bases from V and 1 base from J, with 8 bases between. CDR1 SGDLS and CDR2 YYNGEE come from the germline V gene. CDR3 region: CASSTYGNTEAFF. As DNA, the CDR3 is TGTGCCAGCAGCACTTACGGGAACACTGAAGCTTTCTTT.

V is TRBV6-5 and J is TRBJ1-2; the D gene is possibly TRBD1 (5 bases). The V gene lost 6 bases and the J gene lost 4 bases, with 15 bases spanning the gap. The V gene's germline CDR1 is MNHEY and CDR2 SVGAGI. This CDR3 is 14 amino acids long. CDR3 sequence: CASRARQPLYGYTF. In DNA form, the CDR3 reads TGTGCCAGCAGGGCCAGACAGCCACTCTATGGCTACACCTTC.

The chain couples TRBV5-1 to TRBJ1-6; 9 bases agree with TRBD1. V was clipped by 7 bases and J by 10 bases; unmatched bases: 6. The CDR3 is 13 amino acids. Germline V gene sequence: CDR1 SGHRS, CDR2 YFSETQ. Here the CDR3 reads CASGRTGESPLHF. CDR3 nucleotides: TGCGCCAGCGGAAGGACAGGGGAATCACCCCTCCACTTT.

A single count supports this clone. This chain uses TRBV6-5 with TRBJ1-6; 9 bases are shared with TRBD1. The CDR3 runs 16 residues. V lost 2 bases to trimming and J lost 6 bases; unmatched junction nucleotides: 5. The germline gives CDR1 MNHEY, CDR2 SVGAGI. Here the CDR3 DNA reads TGTGCCAGCAGTTACCGCAGACAGGGGGTTAATTCACCCCTCCACTTT. Amino acid sequence: CASSYRRQGVNSPLHF.

The CDR3 reads CASSWDREGTEAFF. CDR3 in DNA: TGTGCCAGCAGTTGGGACAGGGAAGGAACTGAAGCTTTCTTT. The V call is TRBV6-5, the J call TRBJ1-1; 9 nucleotides align to TRBD1. Germline-derived CDR1 and CDR2 are MNHEY and SVGAGI. This CDR3 spans 14 amino acids. The V segment lost 4 bases and the J segment 5 bases; nucleotides outside the gene matches: 5.

The rearrangement links TRBV6-5 to TRBJ2-7, with D possibly matching TRBD1 (5 bases). Germline values: CDR1 MNHEY, CDR2 SVGAGI. The germline V and J ends were trimmed by 6 bases and 2 bases, with 11 bases remaining between them. This CDR3 region has 13 residues. CDR3 sequence: CASRAQAAYEQYF. For the CDR3, the DNA is TGTGCCAGCAGAGCACAGGCTGCCTACGAGCAGTACTTC.

This sequence joins TRBV7-6 and TRBJ1-3; D uncertain. This CDR3 spans 14 amino acids. Trimming cost V 1 base and J 1 base, with 5 bases left between them. Germline V gene lookup returns CDR1 SGHVS and CDR2 FNYEAQ. The CDR3: CASSLGSSGNTIYF. The DNA for the CDR3 is TGTGCCAGCAGCTTAGGGAGTTCTGGAAACACCATATATTTT.

The V gene is TRBV6-6, the J gene TRBJ1-2; D is undetermined. Trimming stripped 0 bases from V and 7 bases from J, with 6 bases between. From germline, CDR1 is MNHNY and CDR2 SVGAGI (reference sequence). This CDR3 is 12 amino acids long. DNA of the CDR3: TGTGCCAGCAGTTACTCGGAGGGTGGCTACACCTTC. The encoded protein is CASSYSEGGYTF.

This clone occurred a few times. V usage is TRBV18 and J usage is TRBJ2-4; TRBD2 agrees at 7 bases. This CDR3 has 19 residues. CDR1 and CDR2 (germline): KGHSH, LQKENI. V lost 0 bases and J lost 0; bases outside the gene matches: 11. For the CDR3, the DNA is TGTGCCAGCTCACCACCCACTCATGGGGGACTACTAGCCAAAAACATTCAGTACTTC. As protein: CASSPPTHGGLLAKNIQYF.

This rearrangement joins TRBV5-1 to TRBJ2-1, with 10 bases lining up with TRBD2. Trimming took 2 bases from V and 4 from J; bases not matched to a gene: 3. From germline, CDR1 is SGHRS and CDR2 YFSETQ. The CDR3 length is 15 residues. The CDR3 reads CASSFTSGAYNEQFF. The CDR3 DNA reads as TGCGCCAGCAGCTTCACTAGCGGGGCGTACAATGAGCAGTTCTTC.

This clone has just a few counts. The V gene is TRBV7-9, the J gene TRBJ2-7, with D perhaps TRBD1 (6 bases). Trimming left V 5 bases short and J 5 bases short, with 13 bases between. Germline CDR1 SEHNR, CDR2 FQNEAQ (reference sequence). The CDR3 runs 13 residues. The CDR3, as DNA: TGTGCCAGCAGCCCAGGTCAGGGGCACGAGCAGTACTTC. This codes for CASSPGQGHEQYF. Variable domain in full (rest from reference TRBV7-9 and TRBJ2-7): DTGVSQNPRHKITKRGQNVTFRCDPISEHNRLYWYRQTLGQGPEFLTYFQNEAQLEKSRLLSDRFSAERPKGSFSTLEIQRTEQGDSAMYLCASSPGQGHEQYFGPGTRLTVT.

The chain recombines TRBV16 with TRBJ1-4; the D gene is possibly TRBD1 (5 bases). Germline V CDR1 and CDR2: KGHSY, FQNENV. V lost 4 bases to trimming and J lost 8 bases, with 14 bases between them. This CDR3 has 14 amino acids. The CDR3 bases are TGTGCCAGCAGCCGGACGGCTGGGGCCGAAAAACTGTTTTTT. As protein: CASSRTAGAEKLFF.

This rearrangement joins TRBV30 to TRBJ2-1; 8 positions match TRBD2. Germline CDR1 GTSNPN, CDR2 SVGIG (reference sequence). V was pared by 3 bases and J by 0 bases, with 7 bases of the junction left unmatched. The length of the CDR3 is 16 residues. The CDR3 sequence is CAWSGSGGHSYNEQFF. As DNA, the CDR3 is TGTGCCTGGAGCGGCAGCGGGGGTCACTCCTACAATGAGCAGTTCTTC.

The CDR3 loop is CAISNPLADAQETQYF. Here the CDR3 DNA reads TGTGCCATCAGTAACCCTCTAGCGGACGCTCAAGAGACCCAGTACTTC. The chain links TRBV10-3 to TRBJ2-5; 7 bases map to TRBD2. The CDR3 is 16 residues long. Germline V gene lookup returns CDR1 ENHRY and CDR2 SYGVKD. Trimming removed 5 bases from V and 2 bases from J; junction bases left unmatched: 11.

This clone was observed a few times. The chain joins TRBV7-3 to TRBJ1-3; D uncertain. Germline V gene sequence: CDR1 SGHTA, CDR2 FQGTGA. The CDR3 runs 11 residues. Trimming removed 4 bases at V and 11 bases at J, with 9 bases between. The CDR3 sequence is CASSSSPAIYF. The CDR3 DNA reads as TGTGCCAGCAGCTCCTCCCCGGCCATATATTTT.

V is TRBV9 and J is TRBJ2-2; the match to TRBD2 covers 16 bases. The germline gives CDR1 SGDLS, CDR2 YYNGEE. The CDR3 is 20 amino acids. J lost 0 bases, V lost 3 bases, and 8 bases had no gene match. The CDR3 is CASSGGTSGRAPSNTGELFF. Written as DNA, the CDR3 is TGTGCCAGCAGCGGCGGGACTAGCGGGAGGGCCCCCTCGAACACCGGGGAGCTGTTTTTT.

V is TRBV7-9 and J is TRBJ2-7; perhaps TRBD1 as D (6 bases). This CDR3 has 14 residues. The germline V gene has CDR1 SEHNR and CDR2 FQNEAQ (reference sequence). Trimming took off 5 bases at V and 2 bases at J, with 13 bases between the two ends. The CDR3 here is CASSPRGPPYEQYF. CDR3 nucleotides: TGTGCCAGCAGCCCCAGGGGCCCTCCCTACGAGCAGTACTTC. Using reference TRBV7-9 and TRBJ2-7 for the parts outside the CDR3, the full variable domain is DTGVSQNPRHKITKRGQNVTFRCDPISEHNRLYWYRQTLGQGPEFLTYFQNEAQLEKSRLLSDRFSAERPKGSFSTLEIQRTEQGDSAMYLCASSPRGPPYEQYFGPGTRLTVT.

The genes are TRBV19 and TRBJ2-7; D unclear. Germline CDR1 is LNHDA and CDR2 is SQIVND (reference sequence). The CDR3 is 12 residues long. V gave up 2 bases and J gave up 4 bases, with 6 bases separating them. The chain's CDR3 is CASSIPGYEQYF. The CDR3 DNA follows: TGTGCCAGTAGTATACCCGGGTACGAGCAGTACTTC.

This sequence joins TRBV27 and TRBJ1-1; 7 bases align to TRBD1. The CDR3 length is 15 residues. Germline V lookup: CDR1 MNHEY, CDR2 SMNVEV (reference sequence). Losses at the gene ends were 5 bases for V and 1 base for J; bases not matched to a gene: 7. This CDR3 reads CASSETGIANTEAFF. In DNA form, the CDR3 reads TGTGCCAGCAGTGAGACAGGGATAGCGAACACTGAAGCTTTCTTT.

J is TRBJ2-5 and V is TRBV5-6; tentatively, D is TRBD2 (5 bases). The CDR3 is 12 residues long. From germline, CDR1 is SGHDT and CDR2 YYEEEE. V lost 3 bases and J 4 bases, leaving 7 bases between the germline ends. In DNA form, the CDR3 reads TGTGCCAGCAGCTCAAGCGGAGAGACCCAGTACTTC. Amino acids: CASSSSGETQYF.

The V call is TRBV4-1, the J call TRBJ2-3; 10 bases match TRBD1. The V gene end was trimmed by 5 bases and the J gene end by 9 bases; junction bases not matched to a gene: 5. Germline V gene lookup returns CDR1 MGHRA and CDR2 YSYEKL. CDR3 size: 13 residues. The CDR3 nucleotides are TGCGCCAGCAGCAACGGACAGGGGGGCACGCAGTATTTT. Translating it yields CASSNGQGGTQYF.

This clone has just one count. The chain has TRBV14 and TRBJ2-4; TRBD2 matches 11 bases. Germline trimming cut 4 bases from V and 6 bases from J; bases unmatched to any gene: 8. CDR3 size: 16 residues. The germline V gene has CDR1 SGHDN and CDR2 FVKESK. The CDR3, as DNA: TGTGCCAGCAGCCCTTTAGCGGGAGGGAGTTCAAACATTCAGTACTTC. Residues: CASSPLAGGSSNIQYF.

The chain has TRBV5-1 and TRBJ2-1, with 10 bases fitting TRBD2. The germline CDR1 and CDR2 sequences are SGHRS and YFSETQ. The CDR3 length is 16 residues. V lost 0 bases, J lost 8 bases, and 8 bases stayed unmatched. CDR3 region: CASSLGLAGAGHEQFF. CDR3 sequence (DNA): TGCGCCAGCAGCTTGGGCCTAGCGGGGGCAGGGCATGAGCAGTTCTTC.